The 31 T cell receptor beta chains given below trace back to one sample, sequenced in a study of T cell responses to AZD1222 COVID-19 vaccine. The method was immunoSEQ multiplex PCR; TCRdb's version includes in-frame clones alone and lacks a portion of them. The table has 94,000 or so clones, 80% to 90% seen once. Source: peripheral blood, taken on day 0 of AZD1222 vaccination. These receptors came from an adult in good health.

This clone has just one count. V usage is TRBV6-6 and J usage is TRBJ2-7; 8 bases line up with TRBD1. CDR1 and CDR2 (germline): MNHNY, SVGAGI (reference sequence). The CDR3 contains 16 residues. The J segment lost 3 bases and the V segment lost 0 bases, leaving 7 bases of the junction unmatched. Written as DNA, the CDR3 is TGTGCCAGCAGTTACTCGCGACAGGGGTCCGACTACGAGCAGTACTTC. Translating gives CASSYSRQGSDYEQYF.

The chain couples TRBV5-8 to TRBJ1-2, with 7 bases lining up with TRBD1. CDR1 and CDR2 (germline): SGHTS, YDEGEE. This CDR3 region has 15 residues. V lost 1 base to trimming and J lost 0 bases; unmatched junction nucleotides: 3. CDR3 bases: TGTGCCAGCAGCTTGCTTGGGACAGCTAACTATGGCTACACCTTC. Translation: CASSLLGTANYGYTF.

V and J are TRBV20-1 and TRBJ1-6; D possibly corresponds to TRBD1 (5 bases). Germline CDR1 is DFQATT and CDR2 is SNEGSKA (reference sequence). V was trimmed by 3 bases and J by 9 bases, leaving 18 bases between them. This CDR3 spans 15 amino acids. This CDR3 is CSASGYDRGISPLHF. CDR3 DNA sequence: TGCAGTGCTAGTGGTTACGACAGAGGCATTTCACCCCTCCACTTT.

This chain uses TRBV3-1 (or the pseudogene TRBV3-2) with TRBJ2-1; 7 nucleotides match TRBD2. With V trimmed by 3 bases and J by 9 bases, 11 bases remained unmatched. The germline V gene encodes CDR1 LGHDT and CDR2 YNNKEL (reference sequence). The CDR3 length is 15 residues. Written as DNA, the CDR3 is TGTGCCAGCAGCCAGGGGGGGGTCGGCAATCCTGAGCAGTTCTTC. Encoded protein: CASSQGGVGNPEQFF.

The V gene is TRBV5-5, the J gene TRBJ2-3, with 13 bases identical to TRBD2. CDR1 and CDR2 from the germline V gene are SGHKS and YYEKEE (reference sequence). The V segment lost 5 bases and the J segment 6 bases; nucleotides outside the gene matches: 6. The CDR3 is 15 residues long. The CDR3 sequence: CASSRLAGGFDTQYF. The CDR3 region has the DNA TGTGCCAGCAGTAGACTAGCGGGGGGTTTCGATACGCAGTATTTT. The full variable domain, in which reference TRBV5-5 and TRBJ2-3 provide the parts outside the CDR3, is DAGVTQSPTHLIKTRGQQVTLRCSPISGHKSVSWYQQVLGQGPQFIFQYYEKEERGRGNFPDRFSARQFPNYSSELNVNALLLGDSALYLCASSRLAGGFDTQYFGPGTRLTVL.

The chain has TRBV2 and TRBJ1-3, with D uncertain. V was trimmed by 7 bases and J by 2 bases, leaving 12 bases between them. Germline assignment: CDR1 SNHLY and CDR2 FYNNEI. There are 14 residues in the CDR3. The CDR3 coding sequence is TGTGCCAGCACCGATAGGGAAACTGGAAACACCATATATTTT. Its protein product is CASTDRETGNTIYF.

The chain uses TRBV5-4 and TRBJ2-2; D gene ambiguous. Between the trimmed V and J ends, which lost 4 bases and 6 bases, there was a span of 7 bases. Germline V lookup: CDR1 SGHNT, CDR2 YYREEE (reference sequence). The CDR3 contains 12 residues. The DNA for the CDR3 is TGTGCCAGCAGCCTCTATGCCGGGGAGCTGTTTTTT. This sequence encodes CASSLYAGELFF.

The sample holds a few counts of this clone. V gene TRBV11-2 combines with J gene TRBJ2-7; 7 positions agree with TRBD1. Germline lookup yields CDR1 SGHAT and CDR2 FQNNGV. V lost 6 bases, J lost 3 bases, and 8 bases stayed unmatched. This CDR3 contains 14 residues. CDR3 loop: CASREDRRDYEQYF. The CDR3 DNA follows: TGTGCCAGCAGAGAGGACAGGAGAGACTACGAGCAGTACTTC. The whole variable domain, remainder taken from reference TRBV11-2 and TRBJ2-7, is EAGVAQSPRYKIIEKRQSVAFWCNPISGHATLYWYQQILGQGPKLLIQFQNNGVVDDSQLPKDRFSAERLKGVDSTLKIQPAKLEDSAVYLCASREDRRDYEQYFGPGTRLTVT.

This sequence joins TRBV7-2 and TRBJ1-1, with 8 bases aligning to TRBD1. With 7 bases clipped from V and 6 bases from J, the junction kept 10 bases outside the gene matches. From germline, CDR1 is SGHTA and CDR2 FQGNSA. The CDR3 is 14 residues long. In DNA, the CDR3 is TGTGCCAGCACGACGAACAGGGGGTTGTCTGAAGCTTTCTTT. As protein: CASTTNRGLSEAFF.

This rearrangement joins TRBV19 to TRBJ1-2, with D unclear. Trimming removed 6 bases from V and 8 bases from J, with 13 bases in between. The CDR3 is 12 residues long. Germline CDR1 LNHDA, CDR2 SQIVND (reference sequence). The CDR3 is CASRSRQRGYTF. The CDR3 DNA follows: TGTGCCAGTAGGTCCAGGCAACGGGGCTACACCTTC.

CDR3 region: CAWRDRGAFYGYTF. The CDR3 DNA reads TGTGCCTGGAGGGACAGGGGAGCCTTCTATGGCTACACCTTC. The V gene is TRBV30, the J gene TRBJ1-2, with 9 positions matching TRBD1. The CDR3 is made up of 14 amino acids. Trimming at V came to 3 bases and at J to 4 bases, leaving 6 bases not matched to a gene. The germline gives CDR1 GTSNPN, CDR2 SVGIG (reference sequence).

This chain links TRBV5-8 with TRBJ1-1; D not certain. V shed 1 base and J shed 2 bases, with 6 bases lying between them. This CDR3 comprises 13 residues. The germline CDR1 and CDR2 sequences are SGHTS and YDEGEE. CDR3: CASSLTPNTEAFF. DNA of the CDR3: TGTGCCAGCAGCTTGACCCCAAACACTGAAGCTTTCTTT.

This chain links TRBV5-1 with TRBJ1-2; 9 positions agree with TRBD1. V was clipped by 2 bases and J by 2 bases; unmatched bases: 7. Germline lookup yields CDR1 SGHRS and CDR2 YFSETQ. The CDR3 covers 16 residues. CDR3 nucleotide sequence: TGCGCCAGCAGCTTCGGACAGGGGATGGGGAACTATGGCTACACCTTC. Amino acid sequence: CASSFGQGMGNYGYTF.

This clone was recorded once. V gene TRBV14 combines with J gene TRBJ2-7, with 8 nucleotides matching TRBD1. Germline V gene data show CDR1 as SGHDN and CDR2 as FVKESK. The junction had 5 bases not matched to a gene; V was cut back by 1 base and J by 3 bases. The CDR3 is 15 residues long. The CDR3 DNA is TGTGCCAGCAGCCAAGGCAGGGGGCCTTTCTACGAGCAGTACTTC. This encodes CASSQGRGPFYEQYF.

This CDR3 reads CASSFAGEEGVREQFF. The DNA for the CDR3 is TGTGCCAGCAGCTTTGCCGGGGAAGAAGGAGTTCGGGAGCAGTTCTTC. The gene calls are TRBV13 and TRBJ2-1; perhaps TRBD2 as D (5 bases). The CDR3 runs to 16 residues. The V gene's germline CDR1 is PRHDT and CDR2 FYEKMQ (reference sequence). With 3 bases removed from V and 10 bases from J, the gap between germline ends came to 22 bases.

V is TRBV3-1 (or the pseudogene TRBV3-2) and J is TRBJ1-1, with D possibly matching TRBD1 (6 bases). The CDR3 spans 17 residues. Germline V lookup: CDR1 LGHDT, CDR2 YNNKEL (reference sequence). V lost 2 bases, J lost 0 bases, and 16 bases lay in between. The CDR3 loop reads CASSQPRTALMNTEAFF. CDR3 DNA sequence: TGTGCCAGCAGCCAACCCCGGACAGCCCTTATGAACACTGAAGCTTTCTTT.

The chain recombines TRBV28 with TRBJ1-2; weak D call: TRBD1 (5 bases). Trimming cost V 6 bases and J 8 bases, with 16 bases left between them. Germline V CDR1 and CDR2: MDHEN, SYDVKM. The CDR3 consists of 13 residues. The CDR3 coding sequence is TGTGCCAGCAGCCTCCCACAGGCGGGCGGCTACACCTTC. It is translated as CASSLPQAGGYTF.

The V call is TRBV5-1, the J call TRBJ2-7, with 9 bases that match TRBD1. The V gene's germline CDR1 is SGHRS and CDR2 YFSETQ. CDR3 length: 14 residues. J was trimmed by 2 bases and V by 4 bases; bases with no gene match: 4. CDR3 sequence (DNA): TGCGCCAGCAGCCGGGACAGGGACACCTACGAGCAGTACTTC. It encodes CASSRDRDTYEQYF. Full variable domain (outside the CDR3, taken from reference TRBV5-1 and TRBJ2-7): KAGVTQTPRYLIKTRGQQVTLSCSPISGHRSVSWYQQTPGQGLQFLFEYFSETQRNKGNFPGRFSGRQFSNSRSEMNVSTLELGDSALYLCASSRDRDTYEQYFGPGTRLTVT.

The chain couples TRBV15 to TRBJ2-1; D uncertain. V lost 0 bases to trimming and J lost 5 bases, with 11 bases between them. Germline lookup yields CDR1 LNHNV and CDR2 YYDKDF (reference sequence). The CDR3 is 15 residues long. The CDR3: CATSRDTRANNEQFF. The CDR3 DNA reads TGTGCCACCAGCAGAGATACCCGGGCTAACAATGAGCAGTTCTTC.

The gene calls are TRBV3-1 (or the pseudogene TRBV3-2) and TRBJ1-5, with 8 bases matching TRBD1. In germline, CDR1 is LGHDT, CDR2 YNNKEL (reference sequence). CDR3 size: 17 residues. With V trimmed by 4 bases and J by 5 bases, 13 bases remained unmatched. CDR3 in DNA: TGTGCCAGCAGCCTTCACCCGCCGGACAGGGATCATCAGCCCCAGCATTTT. Amino acid sequence: CASSLHPPDRDHQPQHF.

This sequence joins TRBV9 and TRBJ1-2; 8 bases agree with TRBD1. The CDR3 is 15 amino acids. After removal of 0 bases from V and 4 bases from J, the junction contained 5 bases not matched to a gene. The germline V gene has CDR1 SGDLS and CDR2 YYNGEE. In DNA, the CDR3 is TGTGCCAGCAGCGTAGAGACAGGGGTCGGCTATGGCTACACCTTC. Amino acid sequence: CASSVETGVGYGYTF. Variable domain in full (rest from reference TRBV9 and TRBJ1-2): DSGVTQTPKHLITATGQRVTLRCSPRSGDLSVYWYQQSLDQGLQFLIQYYNGEERAKGNILERFSAQQFPDLHSELNLSSLELGDSALYFCASSVETGVGYGYTFGSGTRLTVV.

The chain couples TRBV6-5 to TRBJ2-7; D is unresolved. V was trimmed by 7 bases and J by 3 bases, leaving 13 bases between them. The CDR3 runs 13 residues. Germline values: CDR1 MNHEY, CDR2 SVGAGI. CDR3 bases: TGTGCCAGCACCGAAGACGCGTACTACGAGCAGTACTTC. This codes for CASTEDAYYEQYF.

The gene calls are TRBV18 and TRBJ2-1; 8 bases align to TRBD2. V lost 1 base, J lost 7 bases, and 9 bases stayed unmatched. The CDR3 consists of 16 residues. The V gene's germline CDR1 is KGHSH and CDR2 LQKENI. In DNA, the CDR3 is TGTGCCAGCTCACCACAGCGGGGGAGCCTCCGGAATGAGCAGTTCTTC. Translation gives CASSPQRGSLRNEQFF.

V is TRBV28 and J is TRBJ2-7; D perhaps matches TRBD1 (5 bases). CDR3 size: 13 residues. Germline assignment: CDR1 MDHEN and CDR2 SYDVKM. Trimming took 10 bases from V and 1 from J, leaving 14 bases between them. CDR3 amino acids: CATRPGQSYEQYF. Here the CDR3 DNA reads TGTGCCACCAGACCAGGGCAGTCCTACGAGCAGTACTTC.

This sequence joins TRBV27 and TRBJ1-1; D may be TRBD1 (5 bases). This CDR3 is 15 amino acids long. Trimming removed 3 bases from V and 0 bases from J, with 11 bases in between. Germline assignment: CDR1 MNHEY and CDR2 SMNVEV (reference sequence). For the CDR3, the DNA is TGTGCCAGCAGTTTCCTAGGGGCACTGAACACTGAAGCTTTCTTT. Translated, it gives CASSFLGALNTEAFF.

The CDR3 coding sequence is TGTGCCAGCAGGACCGGGGGCGCAGATACGCAGTATTTT. Translating it yields CASRTGGADTQYF. The chain links TRBV7-2 to TRBJ2-3; D assignment may be TRBD1 or TRBD2 (6 bases each). CDR3 length: 13 residues. V lost 6 bases, J lost 4 bases, and 11 bases lay in between. Germline V CDR1 and CDR2: SGHTA, FQGNSA.

The chain recombines TRBV3-1 (or the pseudogene TRBV3-2) with TRBJ1-2; 7 bases map to TRBD1. V gave up 6 bases and J gave up 4 bases; unmatched junction bases: 8. The CDR3 runs 14 residues. The germline V gene has CDR1 LGHDT and CDR2 YNNKEL (reference sequence). The CDR3 nucleotides read TGTGCCAGCAGTCCCAGGACAGGCCTCTATGGCTACACCTTC. Its protein is CASSPRTGLYGYTF.

This clone came up a few times. This chain uses TRBV6-2 or TRBV6-3 with TRBJ1-5, with 8 bases fitting TRBD1. The junction had 6 bases not matched to a gene; V was cut back by 2 bases and J by 6 bases. CDR3 length equals 15 residues. Germline-derived CDR1 and CDR2 are MNHEY and SVGEGT. CDR3 in amino acids: CASSYVFRGLQPQHF. CDR3 nucleotide sequence: TGTGCCAGCAGTTACGTTTTCAGGGGGCTTCAGCCCCAGCATTTT.

The CDR3 DNA follows: TGCGCCAGCAGCTCCGACACACAAGAGACCCAGTACTTC. Its protein is CASSSDTQETQYF. This chain connects TRBV5-1 to TRBJ2-5; no reliable D call. The CDR3 has 13 residues. The V gene's germline CDR1 is SGHRS and CDR2 YFSETQ. V lost 3 bases, J lost 2 bases, and 8 bases lay in between.

The genes are TRBV30 and TRBJ1-1; D call uncertain. CDR1 and CDR2 (germline): GTSNPN, SVGIG (reference sequence). The CDR3 contains 14 residues. V shed 0 bases and J shed 4 bases, with 12 bases lying between them. As DNA, the CDR3 is TGTGCCTGGAGTGTAGACCCCTGGGGCACTGAAGCTTTCTTT. Translated, it gives CAWSVDPWGTEAFF.

The count of this clone is one. V and J are TRBV15 and TRBJ1-2, with TRBD1 as a possible D gene (6 bases). Germline V lookup: CDR1 LNHNV, CDR2 YYDKDF (reference sequence). The V end lost 2 bases, the J end lost 3 bases, and 13 bases lay between the germline ends. The CDR3 loop spans 15 amino acids. In nucleotides, the CDR3 is TGTGCCACCAGCAGAAACAGGGTGGGCGACTATGGCTACACCTTC. It translates to CATSRNRVGDYGYTF.